This T cell receptor beta chain was sequenced during a study of blood T cell repertoires in COVID-19 (dated by TCRdb to about 2020). Regarding the complete study: Samples from collaborators originated in the United States, Italy and Spain and spanned both the acute and convalescent phases of COVID-19. Samples were obtained from the ongoing ImmuneRACE study (first 160 participants) and from roughly 1,300 subjects provided by 6 global collaborators. Where available, HLA class I and class II types were taken from metadata supplied by the sample provider and were not determined by assay-based typing. Subjects who had been exposed to COVID-19, were actively infected with it, or had recovered from it provided the deeply sampled blood TCRbeta repertoires that made up the dataset. The repertoires were released in a freely available public database intended as a resource for research on the immune response to SARS-CoV-2. Nearly every sample came with metadata listing a de-identified subject ID, COVID-19 status, age in years and sex. The material from the prospective study consisted of cDNA or gDNA derived from T cells, B-cell-depleted T cells, or PBMCs. What the research found in general, with its limitations: The quantity of clinical and demographic metadata differed by source and by participant and was supplied without curation.

In this sample, this clone turned up once. Its cognate antigen has yet to be identified. Per-nucleotide qualities are absent, and no much larger clonotype sits a single base away. The germline V gene (reference sequence) specifies SGHNT as CDR1 and YYREEE as CDR2. V trim: 2 bases; J trim: 8 bases; unmatched bases: 9. The CDR3, from cysteine to phenylalanine, totals 14 residues. Kept here is only the CDR3 DNA, which spans 42 bases and is read in frame from base 1. TCRbeta CDR3 regions were amplified from genomic DNA by means of the immunoSEQ Assay, a bias-controlled multiplex PCR. In the source study's methods: The number of nucleated cells in each sample was estimated by amplification of reference gene primers within the assay. To quantify the absolute abundance of each unique TCRbeta CDR3 rearrangement, sequence reads were collapsed and filtered. Productive Simpson clonality was computed per sample as the square root of Simpson's diversity index over productive rearrangements. TCRdb mirrors the immuneACCESS table, restricted to in-frame sequences. Some clones are absent from its copies; in checked studies, under half trace to an unresolved V gene, and the reason for the others is unknown. V and J calls plus clone size are reproduced from that table; the DNA served to infer D and trimming. A total of about 270,000 clones appear in this sample, roughly 82% of them only once. Of the sample, about 5.4% is held by the ten largest clones.

One collaborating source in Seattle enrolled patients during active infection and followed them longitudinally through the course of disease. The collaborating institutions used their own protocols to collect whole blood in K2EDTA tubes. For TCRbeta analysis, collaborator samples were shipped as frozen whole blood, as isolated PBMCs, or as DNA extracted from either sample type. The material sequenced was peripheral blood. The receptor was isolated from an elderly woman with COVID-19, enrolled during active disease. The rearranged chain carries TRBV5-4 and TRBJ1-2, and 7 bases in between align with TRBD1. The bases are TGTGCCAGCAGCTTCAAGGGGGCATATGGAGGCTACACCTTC. Translated, it gives CASSFKGAYGGYTF.